This T cell receptor (beta chain) was observed in a study of cytomegalovirus exposure and HLA in healthy donors. Notes on the study in general: Three chains linked to CMV were shown in vitro to be specific for CMV antigens. Accurate prediction of most subjects' HLA-A and HLA-B alleles from TCR beta sequences was reported. The likely explanation for a cluster of highly shared sequence variants was sequencing artifact. V- and J-gene trimming in TCR beta was tied to a missense DCLRE1C variant by an analysis performed later.

This clone was recorded a few times. Antigen unknown. The PCR used 60 Vbeta and 13 Jbeta primers. Method: immunoSEQ multiplex PCR; TCRdb's copy keeps in-frame clones and lacks some. The sample consists of 150,000 to 200,000 clones, about 86% of them appearing once. The V end was cut by 6 bases, the J end by 1 base, with 9 bases between. CDR1 and CDR2 from the germline V gene are MNHEY and SVGAGI. The CDR3 has 13 amino acids. The chain combines TRBV6-5 with TRBJ1-1; D call uncertain. The sequence was obtained from a woman aged 30 to 39 in good health and CMV-seronegative. The material sequenced was PBMCs. The CDR3 here is CASRGRSNTEAFF. The CDR3 nucleotides read TGTGCCAGCAGAGGGAGGTCGAACACTGAAGCTTTCTTT.